This T cell receptor beta chain comes out of a study of T cell responses to AZD1222 COVID-19 vaccine. Study-level findings and limits: Baseline seropositives among AZD1222 recipients totaled only five or six. Compared with day 0, the breadth and depth of the Spike-specific TCR repertoire rose significantly after two doses of AZD1222. Most donors were white British, females outnumbered males, and clonal diversity was possibly underestimated.

Between the trimmed V and J ends, which lost 2 bases and 0 bases, there was a span of 8 bases. Germline values: CDR1 MNHNS, CDR2 SASEGT. The CDR3 extends over 15 amino acids. Remarks on this clone: What it binds is unknown.

Produced via immunoSEQ multiplex PCR; TCRdb's table is partial and in-frame only. This sample has about 93,000 clones, with about 86% found just once. Source: peripheral blood, taken on day 0 of AZD1222 vaccination. This receptor was identified in an adult in good health. The chain recombines TRBV6-1 with TRBJ1-3; D is ambiguous. CDR3 sequence: CASSERSFSGNTIYF. The CDR3 DNA follows: TGTGCCAGCAGTGAACGGTCCTTCTCTGGAAACACCATATATTTT.